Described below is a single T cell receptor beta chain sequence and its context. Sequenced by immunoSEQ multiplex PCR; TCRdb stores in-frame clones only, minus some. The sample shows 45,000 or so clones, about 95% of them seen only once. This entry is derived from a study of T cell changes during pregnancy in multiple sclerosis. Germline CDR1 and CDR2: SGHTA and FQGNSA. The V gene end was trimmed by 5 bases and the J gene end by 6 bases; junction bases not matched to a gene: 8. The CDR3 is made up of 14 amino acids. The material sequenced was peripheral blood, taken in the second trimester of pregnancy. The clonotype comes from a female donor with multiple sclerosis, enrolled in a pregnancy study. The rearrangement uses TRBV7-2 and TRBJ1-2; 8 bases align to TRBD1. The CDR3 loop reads CASSRTGSEDGYTF. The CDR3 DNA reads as TGTGCCAGCAGCCGGACAGGGTCGGAAGATGGCTACACCTTC.